This T cell receptor beta chain came from a study of blood T cell repertoires in COVID-19. As for the study in general: Acute and convalescent COVID-19 samples came from the United States, Italy and Spain. PBMCs, B-cell-depleted T cells, or T cells were the source of the cDNA or gDNA that made up the material.

In the authors' workflow: Nucleated cell counts were estimated from reference gene primer amplification. The assay was immunoSEQ multiplex PCR, and TCRdb's table has in-frame clones only and misses some. The V and J calls and the clone size are those of that table, but D and trimming were determined from the DNA. The sample records roughly 98,000 clones, 81% being singletons. Germline CDR1 MNHEY, CDR2 SMNVEV (reference sequence). The length of the CDR3 is 13 residues. V trimming: 6 bases; J trimming: 5 bases; junction bases outside the gene matches: 6. The origin of this receptor is a human donor in a cohort sampled during active COVID-19. The chain employs TRBV27 and TRBJ2-7; 8 nucleotides align to TRBD1. Sequenced material: peripheral blood. The DNA for the CDR3 is TGTGCCAGCAGACGGACAGGGAGCCACGAGCAGTACTTC. Encoded protein: CASRRTGSHEQYF.